What follows are 13 T cell receptor beta chains derived from one specimen sequenced in a study of post-analysis software for immune sequencing data (dated by TCRdb to between 2014 and 2017). What the work shows at the level of the full study, not this receptor alone: Significantly higher frequencies in patients than in controls were found for five or six TRBV segments, including TRBV5-6, TRBV5-1 and TRBV20-1.

These TCRs' antigens remain unknown. Libraries were made using PCR. Data came from an Illumina HiSeq 2500. To reduce PCR and sequencing biases, unique molecular identifiers were built into the TCR beta cDNA libraries. The raw public reads went through TCRdb reprocessing: fastp at Q25, MiXCR clone calling, in-frame beta chains kept. Entries are consolidated by CDR3 protein sequence, retaining the most common genes and DNA. The sample yields 700,000 to 800,000 distinct CDR3 sequences; 25% to 30% were counted once. The top ten clones comprise approximately 0.6% of the sample. Sequences were obtained from blood. The receptors originated from a girl between 5 and 17 years old with multiple sclerosis.

The rearrangement links TRBV15 to TRBJ1-4; possible D gene TRBD1, 5 bases. Trimming took 5 bases from V and 8 from J, leaving 9 bases between them. Germline-derived CDR1 and CDR2 are LNHNV and YYDKDF (reference sequence). CDR3 length: 12 residues. For the CDR3, the DNA is TGTGCCACCAGCCCCCGGGGGGAAAAACTGTTTTTT. Translating it yields CATSPRGEKLFF.

The chain has TRBV28 and TRBJ2-3; perhaps D is TRBD1 or TRBD2 (6 bases each). The ends were cut back, 2 bases at V and 0 bases at J, with 15 bases in the middle. Looked up from germline, CDR1 is MDHEN and CDR2 is SYDVKM. The length of the CDR3 is 17 residues. CDR3 nucleotides: TGTGCCAGCAGTTTAAGTCTCGGGGGCTCTAGCACAGATACGCAGTATTTT. Translation: CASSLSLGGSSTDTQYF.

The V and J genes are TRBV11-2 and TRBJ2-5, with 8 bases fitting TRBD2. The CDR3 has 15 residues. Trimming removed 2 bases from V and 5 bases from J; junction bases left unmatched: 7. Germline CDR1 SGHAT, CDR2 FQNNGV. The CDR3 sequence: CASSLLGTSEETQYF. The CDR3 nucleotides are TGTGCCAGCAGCTTATTGGGGACTAGTGAGGAGACCCAGTACTTC.

In nucleotides, the CDR3 is TGTGCCAGCAGTCAAGGCGGATGGGAGACCCAGTACTTC. As protein: CASSQGGWETQYF. The V call is TRBV6-1, the J call TRBJ2-5; D not certain. Trimming stripped 5 bases from V and 5 bases from J, with 12 bases between. The CDR3 covers 13 residues. Germline V lookup: CDR1 MNHNS, CDR2 SASEGT.

J is TRBJ1-6 and V is TRBV7-2; the D gene is possibly TRBD1 (5 bases). Germline CDR1 reads SGHTA; CDR2 reads FQGNSA. The germline V and J ends were trimmed by 1 base and 10 bases, with 17 bases remaining between them. There are 16 residues in the CDR3. CDR3 nucleotide sequence: TGTGCCAGCAGCTTAGTTGGGGGGTATCTTAACTCACCCCTCCACTTT. This codes for CASSLVGGYLNSPLHF.

This clonotype was detected only a few times. The chain uses TRBV10-3 and TRBJ2-3, with TRBD2 matching 12 bases. This CDR3 region has 20 residues. V shed 6 bases, J shed 5 bases, and the junction held 21 bases outside the gene matches. Germline loops: CDR1 ENHRY, CDR2 SYGVKD. The CDR3 protein is CAISRGGRGPTSGSGDTQYF. In DNA, the CDR3 is TGTGCCATCAGCCGGGGCGGCAGGGGGCCGACTAGCGGGAGTGGAGATACGCAGTATTTT.

This clonotype was seen a handful of times. The V call is TRBV18, the J call TRBJ2-7, with TRBD1 matching over 8 bases. J gave up 2 bases and V 5 bases, and 2 bases lay outside the gene matches. The CDR3 consists of 13 residues. Germline CDR1 is KGHSH and CDR2 is LQKENI. The CDR3 sequence: CASSKDRAYEQYF. In DNA form, the CDR3 reads TGTGCCAGCTCAAAGGACAGGGCCTACGAGCAGTACTTC.

V is TRBV29-1 and J is TRBJ1-1; no definite D call. The CDR3 extends over 12 amino acids. Germline loops: CDR1 SQVTM, CDR2 ANQGSEA. V was trimmed by 5 bases and J by 0 bases, leaving 7 bases between them. The CDR3 loop reads CSVIVMNTEAFF. The CDR3, as DNA: TGCAGCGTTATCGTCATGAACACTGAAGCTTTCTTT.

Points on this clonotype: At one end the junction does not follow the germline gene, possibly because of a read error. The J gene is TRBJ2-6, the V gene TRBV5-1; TRBD2 is a possible D gene (6 bases). Germline V gene data show CDR1 as SGHRS and CDR2 as YFSETQ. CDR3 length equals 18 residues. Written as DNA, the CDR3 is TGCGCCGGCAGCTTGGAGGGCAGAACGAGCTCTGGGGCCAACGTCCTGACTTTC. This sequence encodes CAGSLEGRTSSGANVLTF.

The V and J genes are TRBV5-5 and TRBJ1-2; D perhaps matches TRBD1 (6 bases). Deletions cut 3 bases from V and 5 bases from J, with 17 bases between. The CDR3 runs to 15 residues. The germline CDR1 and CDR2 sequences are SGHKS and YYEKEE (reference sequence). The CDR3 nucleotides are TGTGCCAGCAGCTGGGGGGCGGACAGAACTTATGGCTACACCTTC. Translating gives CASSWGADRTYGYTF.

This clonotype was counted only a few times. This chain connects TRBV7-2 to TRBJ2-7, with D unresolved. The germline V and J ends were trimmed by 1 base and 5 bases, with 12 bases remaining between them. Germline V gene data show CDR1 as SGHTA and CDR2 as FQGNSA. There are 14 residues in the CDR3. CDR3 nucleotide sequence: TGTGCCAGCAGCTTAGGCCCCTCCTCTCACGAGCAGTACTTC. Protein product: CASSLGPSSHEQYF.

V and J are TRBV27 and TRBJ2-7, with 9 bases fitting TRBD2. The end of the DNA aligns better with TRBJ2-5, so the J call may be wrong. Germline assignment: CDR1 MNHEY and CDR2 SMNVEV (reference sequence). The CDR3 is 16 residues long. The CDR3 protein is CASSTTARGGPGTQYF. The CDR3 region has the DNA TGTGCCAGCAGTACAACGGCGCGGGGGGGCCCAGGGACCCAGTACTTC.

Comments on this clonotype: This may be a read error, as it is one base from a much larger clone. The rearrangement joins TRBV7-2 to TRBJ2-1; D perhaps matches TRBD1 (6 bases). This CDR3 contains 14 residues. Trimming took 1 base from V and 14 from J, leaving 18 bases between them. Germline V gene lookup returns CDR1 SGHTA and CDR2 FQGNSA. For the CDR3, the DNA is TGTGCCAGCAGCTTAGGCGCCGGGACACCCAGAAAGTTCTTC. Translated: CASSLGAGTPRKFF.